The 31 T cell receptor delta chains in this list originate from one sample, sequenced in a study of γδ T cells in repeated Plasmodium falciparum infection listed by TCRdb under 2021. Receptor amplification or capture employed multiplex PCR. The instrument given in TCRdb is Illumina MiSeq. After TCRdb called clones again from the public reads with CATT, rows with identical DNA were merged. The sample table holds roughly 90,000 delta-chain clones, of which over 0.9% were seen once. Just under 10% of the sample comes from the top ten. For bulk TCR repertoire analysis, Vgamma9/Vdelta2+ and Vdelta2-negative gammadelta T cell populations were isolated by flow sorting from peripheral blood mononuclear cells. The sequenced material came from gamma-delta T cells from blood. These receptors all stem from a pool of human donors (malaria-infected and uninfected, not separated).

Many counts were recorded for this clone. The TCRdb protein, from a much larger clone, departs from this DNA's translation at residue 8, likely by read error; the protein shown derives from the DNA. The chain recombines TRDV2 with TRDJ1; TRDD3 agrees at 7 bases. J was trimmed by 5 bases and V by 0 bases; bases with no gene match: 8. The V gene's germline CDR1 is GEAIGNYY and CDR2 EKD. The CDR3 contains 15 residues. The CDR3 spells CACDTVGESKDKLIF. The CDR3 coding sequence is TGTGCCTGTGACACCGTGGGGGAATCTAAAGATAAACTCATCTTT.

This clone has only a few counts. The protein in TCRdb stems from a much larger clone and differs at residue 13 from this DNA's translation, likely a read error; here the protein is translated from the DNA. This chain uses TRDV1 with TRDJ1; 7 bases fit TRDD3. With V trimmed by 2 bases and J by 4 bases, 16 bases remained unmatched. Germline loops: CDR1 TSWWSYY, CDR2 QGS. This CDR3 is 18 amino acids long. CDR3 in amino acids: CALGEARTRDGGGDKLIF. The CDR3 DNA reads TGTGCTCTTGGGGAAGCTCGAACGAGGGATGGGGGAGGCGATAAACTCATCTTT.

Regarding this clone: With a far larger clone one base away, a read error is the likely cause. The sample has other DNA sequences that encode this CDR3 too. V usage is TRDV1 and J usage is TRDJ1, with D possibly matching TRDD3 (5 bases). This CDR3 has 16 residues. Per germline, CDR1 TSWWSYY and CDR2 QGS. CDR3 in amino acids: CALGEEIPSYTDKLIF. As DNA, the CDR3 is TGTGCTCTCGGGGAGGAGATACCCTCGTACACCGATAAACTCATCTTT.

The sample holds a few counts of this clone. TCRdb's protein for this DNA is that of a much larger clone and differs from the translation at residue 7, likely a read error; the protein shown is the DNA translation. This chain links TRDV1 with TRDJ1; D not resolved. The J gene comes from matching the DNA to germline here; TCRdb lacks it. V was trimmed by 5 bases and J by 0 bases, leaving 16 bases between them. This CDR3 is 16 amino acids long. Germline lookup yields CDR1 TSWWSYY and CDR2 QGS. The CDR3 DNA reads as TGTGCTCTTGGGAATAAAGACAGGGAAGACACCGATAAACTCATCTTT. It codes for CALGNKDREDTDKLIF.

As for this clone: A far larger clone is one nucleotide away, so this likely arose from a read error. The sample has other DNA sequences that encode this CDR3 too. The chain employs TRDV2 and TRDJ1; 11 positions match TRDD3. The J gene, not given by TCRdb, was assigned here from a germline match of the nucleotide sequence. The CDR3 has 18 residues. J lost 0 bases, V lost 0 bases, and 8 bases had no gene match. Germline lookup yields CDR1 GEAIGNYY and CDR2 EKD. The DNA for the CDR3 is TGTGCCTGTGACACCGTAATGATGGGGGATACGAACACCGATAAACTCATCTTT. It codes for CACDTVMMGDTNTDKLIF.

Comments on this clone: This DNA's translation and the protein TCRdb lists, from a much larger clone, do not match at residue 7, likely due to a read error; the protein shown is translated from the DNA. CDR3 nucleotide sequence: TGTGCCTGTGACCGACTTCCCGTACTGGGGGTACCAGAACTCATCTTT. It encodes CACDRLPVLGVPELIF. The J gene is TRDJ1, the V gene TRDV2; 8 nucleotides align to TRDD3. The J gene was not available in TCRdb and was assigned here by matching the DNA to germline segments. The J segment lost 9 bases and the V segment lost 3 bases, leaving 17 bases of the junction unmatched. Germline loops: CDR1 GEAIGNYY, CDR2 EKD. The CDR3 totals 16 residues.

In regard to this clone: This probably arose from a read error, given a far larger clone one base away. The same CDR3 also results from other DNA sequences found in this sample. The chain couples TRDV1 to TRDJ1, with a weak D call TRDD3 (6 bases). Matching the DNA to germline supplied the J gene, which TCRdb does not give. Looked up from germline, CDR1 is TSWWSYY and CDR2 is QGS. Trimming left V 0 bases short and J 8 bases short, with 19 bases between. This CDR3 has 16 amino acids. Here the CDR3 reads CALGELRTWGSTKLIF. The CDR3 nucleotides read TGTGCTCTTGGGGAACTTCGGACCTGGGGAAGTACAAAACTCATCTTT.

This clone was observed a few times. A read error likely explains why the TCRdb protein, taken from a much larger clone, differs from this DNA's translation at residue 11; the protein shown is translated from the DNA. The chain couples TRDV1 to TRDJ1, with a tentative D call TRDD3 (6 bases). Because TCRdb records no J gene, it was assigned here through a match of the DNA to germline. Germline V CDR1 and CDR2: TSWWSYY, QGS. V was trimmed by 5 bases and J by 1 base, leaving 20 bases between them. The CDR3 sequence is 17 residues long. This CDR3 is CALGKGPLGFCTDKLIF. The CDR3 nucleotides are TGTGCTCTTGGGAAGGGGCCCCTGGGGTTCTGCACCGATAAACTCATCTTT.

This clone was seen only a few times. It differs at one base from a far larger clone, so likely a read error. This sample also contains other DNA sequences that code for the same CDR3. V is TRDV1 and J is TRDJ1; possibly TRDD2 for D (6 bases). The germline gives CDR1 TSWWSYY, CDR2 QGS. This CDR3 comprises 20 residues. The germline V and J ends were trimmed by 5 bases and 2 bases, with 30 bases remaining between them. This CDR3 reads CALGRSFPSYPGVYTDKLIF. The CDR3 DNA reads as TGTGCTCTTGGGAGATCCTTCCCCTCGTACCCGGGGGTGTATACCGATAAACTCATCTTT.

As regards this clone: The TCRdb protein, from a much larger clone, departs from this DNA's translation at residue 9, likely by read error; the protein shown derives from the DNA. Additional DNA sequences in this sample encode the identical CDR3. The chain joins TRDV2 to TRDJ1; TRDD3 is a possible D gene (6 bases). As TCRdb names no J gene, one was assigned here on the basis of a DNA match to germline. The CDR3 runs 17 residues. Germline V gene data show CDR1 as GEAIGNYY and CDR2 as EKD. The germline V and J ends were trimmed by 1 base and 0 bases, with 17 bases remaining between them. CDR3 in DNA: TGTGCCTGTGACACGGTGGGGGGCCCTCCGTACACCGATAAACTCATCTTT. Protein: CACDTVGGPPYTDKLIF.

For this clone: The amino acid sequence in TCRdb belongs to a much larger clone and departs from this DNA's translation at residue 9, likely a sequencing read error; the sequence shown is translated from the DNA. The chain joins TRDV1 to TRDJ1; weak D call: TRDD3 (5 bases). Germline matching of the DNA provided the J gene here, since TCRdb leaves it blank. This CDR3 spans 19 amino acids. The V and J ends lost 0 bases and 7 bases respectively, with 27 bases between them. CDR1 TSWWSYY and CDR2 QGS come from the germline V gene. CDR3 amino acids: CALGELAPSSVTHWGKLIF. For the CDR3, the DNA is TGTGCTCTTGGGGAACTAGCTCCGAGCTCGGTTACACATTGGGGTAAACTCATCTTT.

This clone was found many times. This DNA's translation differs at residue 4 from TCRdb's protein, which comes from a much larger clone; a read error is likely, and the protein shown is translated from the DNA. The chain carries TRDV2 and TRDJ3; no clear D gene. The CDR3 has 18 residues. The germline V gene has CDR1 GEAIGNYY and CDR2 EKD. V was clipped by 5 bases and J by 0 bases, with 16 bases between them. CDR3 in DNA: TGTGCCTGTGGCACGGGTACTGCAAGCTCCTGGGACACCCGACAGATGTTTTTC. This gives the protein CACGTGTASSWDTRQMFF.

At least ten counts were recorded for this clone. TCRdb attributes to this sequence the protein of a much larger clone, which differs from the DNA translation at residue 4; a read error is likely, and the protein displayed is translated from the DNA. This chain joins TRDV2 and TRDJ1, with 10 bases lining up with TRDD3. TCRdb leaves out the J gene; it was filled in here by matching the DNA to germline. Germline CDR1 GEAIGNYY, CDR2 EKD. The CDR3 has 16 amino acids. J gave up 1 base and V 5 bases, and 9 bases lay outside the gene matches. This CDR3 reads CACGSLGDSATDKLIF. DNA of the CDR3: TGTGCCTGTGGCTCACTGGGGGATTCAGCCACCGATAAACTCATCTTT.

The chain links TRDV2 to TRDJ3, with 8 bases lining up with TRDD3. TCRdb records no J gene; here it was assigned by comparing the DNA to germline. V dropped 0 bases and J dropped 0; count of bases not matched to a gene: 30. Germline V lookup: CDR1 GEAIGNYY, CDR2 EKD. CDR3 length equals 27 residues. In nucleotides, the CDR3 is TGTGCCTGTGACACCCCGTTTTCTGGGCACCCGCAAAATGGGGGATCCGAAAGCTCCTGGGACACCCGACAGATGTTTTTC. Translated: CACDTPFSGHPQNGGSESSWDTRQMFF.

With respect to this clone: The protein held in TCRdb is that of a much larger clone and does not match this DNA's translation at residue 6, likely because of a read error; the protein shown is translated from the DNA. J is TRDJ1 and V is TRDV2; D perhaps matches TRDD3 (5 bases). The J gene, not given by TCRdb, was assigned here from a germline match of the nucleotide sequence. The CDR3 sequence is 13 residues long. V was clipped by 3 bases and J by 5 bases, with 12 bases between them. Germline lookup yields CDR1 GEAIGNYY and CDR2 EKD. In nucleotides, the CDR3 is TGTGCCTGTGACTTCCCCCGGGATGATAAACTCATCTTT. Translating gives CACDFPRDDKLIF.

On this clone: This DNA's translation differs at residue 14 from TCRdb's protein, which comes from a much larger clone; a read error is likely, and the protein shown is translated from the DNA. CDR3 sequence reads: CACFQLLDTGSSSRDTRQMFF. The CDR3 coding sequence is TGTGCCTGTTTCCAACTGTTAGATACGGGCAGCAGCTCCCGGGACACCCGACAGATGTTTTTC. This rearrangement joins TRDV2 to TRDJ3, with D perhaps TRDD3 (6 bases). CDR3 length: 21 amino acids. CDR1 GEAIGNYY and CDR2 EKD come from the germline V gene.

This clone appeared a few times. The protein TCRdb lists belongs to a much larger clone and differs from this DNA's translation at residue 10, which points to a read error; the protein shown is made from the DNA. The chain recombines TRDV2 with TRDJ1; possible D gene TRDD3, 5 bases. Here the J gene was assigned by germline matching of the DNA, as TCRdb has none. In germline, CDR1 is GEAIGNYY, CDR2 EKD. CDR3 size: 15 residues. The V and J ends lost 0 bases and 6 bases respectively, with 16 bases between them. The CDR3 DNA reads TGTGCCTGTGACACCGTCGGGGTTGGGGCCCATAAACTCATCTTT. Translation gives CACDTVGVGAHKLIF.

This clone was observed a few times. The TCRdb protein, from a much larger clone, departs from this DNA's translation at residue 6, likely by read error; the protein shown derives from the DNA. The chain carries TRDV1 and TRDJ1, with TRDD3 matching over 10 bases. TCRdb is silent on the J gene; assignment here came from matching the DNA to germline. Unmatched junction bases numbered 31, after V lost 2 bases and J lost 1 base. Germline values: CDR1 TSWWSYY, CDR2 QGS. The CDR3 extends over 25 amino acids. The CDR3 region has the DNA TGTGCTCTTGGGGAAGTTAGAAATCAGCCAGAAAGGGGCGTACTGGGGGATTTCCCCACCGATAAACTCATCTTT. Its protein is CALGEVRNQPERGVLGDFPTDKLIF.

With respect to this clone: It is likely a read error: a sequence one base away is far more abundant. This rearrangement joins TRDV2 to TRDJ1; 8 bases align to TRDD3. TCRdb does not report a J gene; here it was assigned by matching the DNA to germline references. The CDR3 is 17 residues long. CDR1 is GEAIGNYY and CDR2 is EKD in the germline V gene. The CDR3 DNA follows: TGCGCCTGTGGAAGGTACTGGGGGGCCCGATACACCGATAAACTCATCTTT. It is translated as CACGRYWGARYTDKLIF.

In the case of this clone: The mismatch at residue 10 between this DNA's translation and the TCRdb protein of a much larger clone likely reflects a read error; the protein shown is translated from the DNA. This chain links TRDV2 with TRDJ1, with 9 positions matching TRDD3. Assignment of the J gene here rests on matching the DNA to germline, because TCRdb gives none. CDR3 length: 16 residues. J was trimmed by 3 bases and V by 0 bases; bases with no gene match: 7. Germline V gives CDR1 GEAIGNYY, CDR2 EKD. CDR3: CACDTVTGGDADKLIF. The DNA of the CDR3 is TGTGCCTGTGACACCGTTACTGGGGGAGACGCCGATAAACTCATCTTT.

A word on this clone: The translation of this DNA and the TCRdb protein of a much larger clone differ at residue 6, probably owing to a read error; the protein shown here is translated from the DNA. CDR3 bases: TGTGCTCTTGGGGAGCTCCTTGCGTACACCGATAAACTCATCTTT. This sequence encodes CALGELLAYTDKLIF. V gene TRDV1 combines with J gene TRDJ1, with D unresolved. The J gene is absent in TCRdb and was assigned here via DNA matching to germline. The length of the CDR3 is 15 residues. Germline loops: CDR1 TSWWSYY, CDR2 QGS. V was trimmed by 3 bases and J by 0 bases, leaving 11 bases between them.

About this clone itself: This likely reflects a read error, since a far larger clone is one base away. This sample also contains other DNA sequences that code for the same CDR3. No call exists for the J gene, whereas the V gene is TRDV1; TRDD3, the D gene given by the table, was not confirmed from the DNA. The V gene's germline CDR1 is TSWWSYY and CDR2 QGS. The CDR3 runs to 14 residues. The CDR3, as DNA: TGTGCTCTTGGGGCACCCAAAAACACCGATAAGCTCATCTTT. It encodes CALGAPKNTDKLIF.

There are a few counts of this clone. The protein recorded in TCRdb matches a much larger clone and deviates from this DNA's translation at residue 19, suggesting a read error; the protein here is obtained by translating the DNA. This rearrangement joins TRDV2 to TRDJ1, with 9 bases fitting TRDD3. CDR1 GEAIGNYY and CDR2 EKD come from the germline V gene. The CDR3 spans 21 residues. The CDR3 loop reads CACDTAESWGIEFQEWKKPIF. DNA for the CDR3: TGTGCCTGTGACACCGCGGAGAGCTGGGGGATCGAGTTTCAGGAATGGAAAAAACCCATCTTT.

This clone showed up just a few times. A read error likely explains this, since a far larger clone differs by one base. At the DNA level, this CDR3 is encoded by other sequences in the same sample as well. The J gene is TRDJ1, the V gene TRDV1; perhaps TRDD3 as D (5 bases). The J gene, absent from TCRdb, was called here by matching the DNA to germline. CDR1 is TSWWSYY, CDR2 QGS, per germline. This CDR3 spans 20 amino acids. The CDR3: CALGERGDSPRRRFTDKLIF. DNA for the CDR3: TGTGCTCTCGGGGAACGGGGCGATAGCCCTCGCCGACGTTTCACCGATAAACTCATCTTT.

This chain joins TRDV1 and TRDJ1; 8 bases fit TRDD3. The V segment lost 5 bases and the J segment 10 bases; nucleotides outside the gene matches: 18. This CDR3 is 16 amino acids long. The germline V gene encodes CDR1 TSWWSYY and CDR2 QGS. CDR3 sequence reads: CALGKDLFLGENRLIF. The CDR3 DNA reads as TGTGCTCTTGGGAAAGATCTTTTTCTGGGGGAAAATAGACTCATCTTT.

Many counts were recorded for this clone. The V and J genes are TRDV1 and TRDJ1, with TRDD3 matching over 10 bases. The junction had 19 bases not matched to a gene; V was cut back by 0 bases and J by 0 bases. Germline lookup yields CDR1 TSWWSYY and CDR2 QGS. The CDR3 runs 22 residues. The CDR3 region has the DNA TGTGCTCTTGGGGAACTTGGCCCTCTCAAAGTACTGGGGGATCCGAACACCGATAAACTCATCTTT. It specifies CALGELGPLKVLGDPNTDKLIF.

Regarding this clone: The protein that TCRdb holds for this DNA derives from a much larger clone and differs from the translated DNA at residue 9, which likely indicates a read error; the protein shown here is translated from the DNA. J is TRDJ1 and V is TRDV1, with D possibly TRDD3 on 5 matching bases. Trimming pared 0 bases from V and 8 bases from J, leaving 10 bases between. The CDR3 contains 13 residues. Germline CDR1 reads TSWWSYY; CDR2 reads QGS. The CDR3 bases are TGTGCTCTTGGGGAACTTCCGGGGAAAAAACTCATCTTT. Amino acid sequence: CALGELPGKKLIF.

The sample holds many counts of this clone. This sample also contains other DNA sequences that code for the same CDR3. This rearrangement joins TRDV1 to TRDJ1; 10 bases map to TRDD3. The CDR3 is 21 residues long. Losses at the gene ends were 1 base for V and 1 base for J; bases not matched to a gene: 18. Germline V gene lookup returns CDR1 TSWWSYY and CDR2 QGS. CDR3 in amino acids: CALGERTLRWGIQISTDKLIF. The CDR3 coding sequence is TGTGCTCTTGGGGAACGTACGCTACGATGGGGGATACAAATATCCACCGATAAACTCATCTTT.

Concerning this clone: TCRdb pairs this DNA with a much larger clone's protein that differs at residue 20, likely a read error; the protein shown was translated from the DNA. V gene TRDV1 combines with J gene TRDJ1; 12 bases align to TRDD3. The J gene was missing in TCRdb and was found by matching the end of the DNA to germline. CDR3 length: 23 residues. CDR1 is TSWWSYY, CDR2 QGS, per germline. DNA for the CDR3: TGTGCTCTTGGGGAACCGCTTTTTTCTACGCGCGCTGGGGGATACGCGAATAGCGATAGACTCATCTTT. This gives the protein CALGEPLFSTRAGGYANSDRLIF.

This clone was detected only a few times. The protein TCRdb gives is from a much larger clone and does not agree with this DNA's translation at residue 6, likely a read error; the protein shown here comes from the DNA. The V gene is TRDV2, the J gene TRDJ2; 7 positions agree with TRDD3. The J gene was missing in TCRdb and was found by matching the end of the DNA to germline. The germline V gene has CDR1 GEAIGNYY and CDR2 EKD. The trim removed 2 bases at V and 4 bases at J, leaving 9 bases unmatched. CDR3 size: 16 residues. Here the CDR3 DNA reads TGTGCCTGTGACATAACTGGGGTGGGAGAGACAGCACAACTCTTCTTT. Encoded protein: CACDITGVGETAQLFF.

Concerning this clone: TCRdb attributes to this sequence the protein of a much larger clone, which differs from the DNA translation at residue 10; a read error is likely, and the protein displayed is translated from the DNA. Here the CDR3 reads CACDTGGLLRDTGWDTRQMFF. CDR3 coding DNA: TGTGCCTGTGACACCGGGGGACTACTGAGGGATACTGGCTGGGACACCCGACAGATGTTTTTC. J is TRDJ3 and V is TRDV2, with 7 bases that match TRDD3. The J gene was not available in TCRdb and was assigned here by matching the DNA to germline segments. This CDR3 has 21 residues. Germline CDR1 reads GEAIGNYY; CDR2 reads EKD. Trimming at V came to 0 bases and at J to 3 bases, leaving 16 bases not matched to a gene.